This T cell receptor (beta chain) was sequenced during a study of blood T cell repertoires in COVID-19. Study background: Samples came from the United States, Italy and Spain, spanning acute and convalescent COVID-19. PBMCs, B-cell-depleted T cells, or T cells were the source of the cDNA or gDNA that made up the material.

This CDR3 is built from 14 residues. Germline lookup yields CDR1 LNHDA and CDR2 SQIVND (reference sequence). Trimming stripped 5 bases from V and 1 base from J, with 9 bases between. As handled by the study authors: Amplification with reference gene primers provided the estimates of nucleated cell counts. Using immunoSEQ multiplex PCR, the repertoire was profiled, and TCRdb retains in-frame clones only, with some absent. Clone size and the V and J calls come from that table; the DNA yielded D and trimming. The data contain 200,000 to 250,000 clones, 75% to 90% of them seen just once; the ten biggest clones take up 7% to 10%. Enrolment of Seattle patients took place during active infection, and they were followed longitudinally. Only a few counts were recorded for this clone.

Input material: peripheral blood. This chain joins TRBV19 and TRBJ1-5, with D unresolved. The clonotype originates from a woman of 80 years or more with COVID-19, enrolled during active disease. DNA for the CDR3: TGTGCCAGTAGTGCGGGTTTGAGCAATCAGCCCCAGCATTTT. Residues: CASSAGLSNQPQHF.